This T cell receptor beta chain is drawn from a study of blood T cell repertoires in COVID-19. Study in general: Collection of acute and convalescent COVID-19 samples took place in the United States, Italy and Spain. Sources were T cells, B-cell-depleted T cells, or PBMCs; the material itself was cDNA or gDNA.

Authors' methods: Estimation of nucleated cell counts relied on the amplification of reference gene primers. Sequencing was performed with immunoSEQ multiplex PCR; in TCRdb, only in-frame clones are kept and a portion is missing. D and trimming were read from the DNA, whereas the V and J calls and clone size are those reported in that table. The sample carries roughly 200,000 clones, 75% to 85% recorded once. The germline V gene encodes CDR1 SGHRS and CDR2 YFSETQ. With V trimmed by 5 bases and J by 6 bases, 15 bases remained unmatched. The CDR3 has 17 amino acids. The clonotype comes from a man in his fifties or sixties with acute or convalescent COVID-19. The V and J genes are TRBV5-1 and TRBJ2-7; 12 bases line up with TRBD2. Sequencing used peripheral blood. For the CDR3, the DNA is TGCGCCAGCAGTCCCGGGACTAGCGGGCCCCCTCAGACCGAGCAGTACTTC. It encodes CASSPGTSGPPQTEQYF.